This is a list of T cell receptor beta chains from one sample in a study of T cell responses to AZD1222 COVID-19 vaccine. Some clones are missing from TCRdb's copy, which holds only in-frame ones; the method was immunoSEQ multiplex PCR. Here the sample spans about 100,000 clones, about 82% being singletons. Sequences were derived from peripheral blood, sampled on day 0 of AZD1222 vaccination. These receptors came from an adult in good health. CDR3s include the opening cysteine and the closing phenylalanine or tryptophan. A D gene is named only where the DNA matches it firmly. Not every row has a clone size; where given, it reads once, few, many or a size class.

d_gene	j_gene	v_gene	abundance	CDR3nt	CDR3aa
.	TRBJ2-5	TRBV2	.	TGTGCCAGCAGTGAATACGAAGAGACCCAGTACTTC	CASSEYEETQYF
TRBD2	TRBJ2-3	TRBV6-2/TRBV6-3	.	TGTGCCAGCAGCCGCGGGAGGACAGATACGCAGTATTTT	CASSRGRTDTQYF
.	TRBJ2-7	TRBV12-3/TRBV12-4	.	TGTGCCAGCAGTCCGGACATACCATACGAGCAGTACTTC	CASSPDIPYEQYF
.	TRBJ1-4	TRBV5-4	.	TGTGCCAGCAGCTTGGGGGGCTCGGAAGAAAAACTGTTTTTT	CASSLGGSEEKLFF
.	TRBJ2-5	TRBV7-2	.	TGTGCCAGCAAAACGCGGGGGCAGGGGGAGACCCAGTACTTC	CASKTRGQGETQYF
.	TRBJ2-1	TRBV2	.	TGTGCCAGCAGTGAGTCACCCTTGCATGAGCAGTTCTTC	CASSESPLHEQFF
.	TRBJ1-5	TRBV5-1	once	TGCGCCAGCAGCTTGTGGAAGACACCGAGCAATCAGCCCCAGCATTTT	CASSLWKTPSNQPQHF
TRBD1	TRBJ2-5	TRBV5-1	once	TGCGCCAGCAGCTTCGGGACAGCAGCCCAAGAGACCCAGTACTTC	CASSFGTAAQETQYF
TRBD1	TRBJ1-5	TRBV19	.	TGTGCCAGTACTGCCCAGGGGGGGCCAAGTCAGCCCCAGCATTTT	CASTAQGGPSQPQHF
.	TRBJ2-6	TRBV6-5	.	TGTGCCAGCACTGGCGACTCTGGGGCCAACGTCCTGACTTTC	CASTGDSGANVLTF
TRBD2	TRBJ2-2	TRBV29-1	.	TGCAGCGTGCTGAGCGGGGGGGCCGGGGAGCTGTTTTTT	CSVLSGGAGELFF
TRBD1	TRBJ1-2	TRBV28	once	TGTGCCAGCAGTTTCTTAGGGACAGGGGTTCCCTATGGCTACACCTTC	CASSFLGTGVPYGYTF
TRBD1	TRBJ2-7	TRBV2	.	TGTGCCAGCAGTCCGGACAGGGGAGACTACGAGCAGTACTTC	CASSPDRGDYEQYF
.	TRBJ1-2	TRBV4-1	.	TGCGCCAGCAGCCGGACCGGTGGGGGTTCCCAATATGGCTACACCTTC	CASSRTGGGSQYGYTF
TRBD1	TRBJ1-1	TRBV18	once	TGTGCCAGCTCCCTCACTCAGACAGGGGACACTGAAGCTTTCTTT	CASSLTQTGDTEAFF
.	TRBJ1-2	TRBV7-2	.	TGTGCCAGCAGCTCGCTGACAGAATTCTATGGCTACACCTTC	CASSSLTEFYGYTF
TRBD2	TRBJ2-3	TRBV11-3	.	TGTGCCAGCAGCCCTGGGGCGGGGGGGCCTACAGATACGCAGTATTTT	CASSPGAGGPTDTQYF
.	TRBJ2-4	TRBV10-2	.	TGCGCCAGCAGTGAGAGTGGAGCCAAAAACATTCAGTACTTC	CASSESGAKNIQYF
TRBD1	TRBJ1-2	TRBV30	few	TGTGCCTTCTGGTGGGACAGGGAAGGCTACACCTTC	CAFWWDREGYTF
TRBD1	TRBJ2-3	TRBV27	.	TGTGCCAGCAGAAAACAGGGGTCAGATACGCAGTATTTT	CASRKQGSDTQYF
.	TRBJ2-1	TRBV12-1	.	TGTGCCAGCAGCTTTGAGAATGCGTCGGAGCAGTTCTTC	CASSFENASEQFF
.	TRBJ1-2	TRBV5-4	.	TGTGCCAGCAGCACCCAGACAGAGAAAAAAAACTATGGCTACACCTTC	CASSTQTEKKNYGYTF
.	TRBJ2-5	TRBV7-9	.	TGTGCCAGCAGCACAACAGACCGAGAGACCCAGTACTTC	CASSTTDRETQYF
TRBD2	TRBJ2-7	TRBV5-4	.	TGTGCCAGCAGCGCGGTAGCGGGGGAGCAGTACTTC	CASSAVAGEQYF
.	TRBJ1-6	TRBV12-3/TRBV12-4	.	TGTGCCAGCCGACAGTATAATTCACCCCTCCACTTT	CASRQYNSPLHF
.	TRBJ2-7	TRBV28	.	TGTGCCAGCAGTTTTGTTGTCAGGCCCTACGATGAGCAGTACTTC	CASSFVVRPYDEQYF
.	TRBJ2-7	TRBV6-2/TRBV6-3	.	TGTGCCAGCAGTTACTCGAGAGGCAGGGGGGTGAGTGAGCAGTACTTC	CASSYSRGRGVSEQYF